This is a list of T cell receptor beta chains from one sample in a study of T cells in tuberculosis. The method was immunoSEQ multiplex PCR; TCRdb's version includes in-frame clones alone and lacks a portion of them. This sample has about 30,000 clones; about 95% occur once, and the top ten carry under 3%. The sequenced sample consisted of PBMCs. Source of these receptors: a donor aged 10 to 29 with latent tuberculosis or without tuberculosis infection. The CDR3 runs from the conserved cysteine through the conserved F or W. Fields, in order: V gene, D gene, clone size, J gene, CDR3 protein, CDR3 DNA. D genes are given only for firm matches. Clone size is given for some rows only: seen once, a few or many times, or a class if the clone is expanded.

TRBV2,TRBD2,-,TRBJ2-7,CASSRSAGDYRYEQYF,TGTGCCAGCAGCCGCAGCGCGGGGGACTACCGATACGAGCAGTACTTC
TRBV5-4,TRBD2,-,TRBJ2-3,CASSLASGDTDTQYF,TGTGCCAGCAGCTTGGCTAGCGGGGACACAGATACGCAGTATTTT
TRBV10-2,-,-,TRBJ1-2,CASSVADGHLNYGYTF,TGCGCCAGCAGTGTCGCCGACGGACATCTTAACTATGGCTACACCTTC
TRBV29-1,-,once,TRBJ2-3,CSDRDKVTDTQYF,TGCAGCGACCGGGACAAAGTCACAGATACGCAGTATTTT
TRBV7-3,TRBD2,-,TRBJ2-3,CASSSGLAGPTDTQYF,TGTGCCAGCAGCTCCGGACTAGCGGGGCCCACAGATACGCAGTATTTT
TRBV28,-,-,TRBJ1-3,CASREQGNTIYF,TGTGCCAGCAGGGAACAGGGAAACACCATATATTTT
TRBV18,TRBD1,-,TRBJ2-1,CASSPETGVHNEQFF,TGTGCCAGCTCACCGGAGACAGGGGTGCATAATGAGCAGTTCTTC
TRBV6-1,TRBD1,-,TRBJ2-7,CASSESLGTGGSEQYF,TGTGCCAGCAGTGAATCCCTAGGGACAGGGGGCAGTGAGCAGTACTTC
TRBV18,TRBD1,-,TRBJ2-7,CASSPLSGTATGEQYF,TGTGCCAGCTCACCATTATCCGGGACAGCCACGGGGGAGCAGTACTTC
TRBV5-6,-,-,TRBJ2-1,CASSPGGTEQFF,TGTGCCAGCAGCCCAGGGGGGACTGAGCAGTTCTTC
TRBV7-9,TRBD1,-,TRBJ1-1,CASSPGGTRTEAFF,TGTGCCAGCAGCCCAGGGGGGACGCGCACTGAAGCTTTCTTT